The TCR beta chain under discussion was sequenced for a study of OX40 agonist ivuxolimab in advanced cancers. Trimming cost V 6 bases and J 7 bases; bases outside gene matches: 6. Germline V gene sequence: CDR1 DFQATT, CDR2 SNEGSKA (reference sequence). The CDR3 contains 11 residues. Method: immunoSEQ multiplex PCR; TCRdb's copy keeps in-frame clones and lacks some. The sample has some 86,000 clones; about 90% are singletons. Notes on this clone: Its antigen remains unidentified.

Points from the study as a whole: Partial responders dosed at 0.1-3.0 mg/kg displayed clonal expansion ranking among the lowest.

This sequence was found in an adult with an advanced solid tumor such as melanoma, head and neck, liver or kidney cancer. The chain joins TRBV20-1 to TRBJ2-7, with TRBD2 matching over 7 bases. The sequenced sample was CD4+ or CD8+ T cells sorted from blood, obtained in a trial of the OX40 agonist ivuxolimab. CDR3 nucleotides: TGCAGTGCGACCCGGGAGGATGAGCAGTACTTC. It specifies CSATREDEQYF.